The clone carrying this T cell receptor beta chain has only one observation. Its specificity is not known. The sample comes from a study of T cells after posttransplantation cyclophosphamide. Findings and limits, study-wide: TRB clonality was highly associated with recipient CMV seropositivity and reactivation. Donor-recipient repertoire similarity was low at 1-2 months, rising over year one.

The V gene's germline CDR1 is SGHAT and CDR2 FQNNGV. V dropped 5 bases and J dropped 5; count of bases not matched to a gene: 12. This CDR3 spans 18 amino acids. Treatment was busulfan-fludarabine conditioning, a marrow graft, and cyclophosphamide on days +3 and +4. Produced via immunoSEQ multiplex PCR; TCRdb's table is partial and in-frame only. Here the sample spans about 16,000 clones, roughly 92% being singletons. This clonotype originated in a male patient aged 60 to 75 who received an allogeneic stem cell transplant from a related donor and was CMV-positive. Certain T cells may be donor cells from the graft. This chain connects TRBV11-2 to TRBJ2-2; 12 positions match TRBD2. Sequenced here: CD4+ T cells sorted from blood, sampled after allogeneic stem cell transplant with posttransplant cyclophosphamide. CDR3 amino acids: CASSMGASGGAGTGELFF. The CDR3, as DNA: TGTGCCAGCAGCATGGGCGCTAGCGGGGGGGCAGGAACCGGGGAGCTGTTTTTT.